These 16 T cell receptor beta chains were sequenced from one sample in a study of blood T cell repertoires in COVID-19. Here immunoSEQ multiplex PCR was the method, and the copy in TCRdb shows in-frame clones only, minus some. The sample lists approximately 200,000 clones, 80% to 90% seen once, with more than 0.75% in the top ten. Sequenced sample: peripheral blood. These receptors came from a man between 35 and 55 years old with acute or convalescent COVID-19.

This sequence joins TRBV3-1 (or the pseudogene TRBV3-2) and TRBJ1-5; the D is unclear. V shed 1 base and J shed 6 bases, with 16 bases lying between them. The length of the CDR3 is 16 residues. CDR1 and CDR2 from the germline V gene are LGHDT and YNNKEL (reference sequence). CDR3 nucleotide sequence: TGTGCCAGCAGCCAAGGCCCCTCATTGCGGGGTCAGCCCCAGCATTTT. As protein: CASSQGPSLRGQPQHF.

This chain connects TRBV12-5 to TRBJ2-2; D uncertain. V was trimmed by 2 bases and J by 7 bases, leaving 2 bases between them. Germline assignment: CDR1 LGHNT and CDR2 FRNRAP. The CDR3 spans 11 residues. The CDR3: CASGLYGELFF. CDR3 DNA: TGTGCTAGTGGTTTGTACGGGGAGCTGTTTTTT.

The rearrangement joins TRBV6-1 to TRBJ1-5, with D unresolved. The CDR3 is made up of 14 amino acids. The V end lost 3 bases, the J end lost 7 bases, and 13 bases lay between the germline ends. Germline CDR1 and CDR2: MNHNS and SASEGT. This chain's CDR3 is CASSDGGSGQPQHF. For the CDR3, the DNA is TGTGCCAGCAGTGACGGAGGTTCGGGACAGCCCCAGCATTTT.

The J gene is TRBJ1-5, the V gene TRBV15; TRBD1 agrees at 7 bases. V was clipped by 4 bases and J by 7 bases; unmatched bases: 4. Germline loops: CDR1 LNHNV, CDR2 YYDKDF (reference sequence). The CDR3 is 13 residues long. CDR3 nucleotide sequence: TGTGCCACCAGCACCAACAGGGGCCAGCCCCAGCATTTT. Translating gives CATSTNRGQPQHF.

CDR3 coding DNA: TGTGCCAGCAGTCACCCGACAGGGGGAAGCTCCTATAATTCACCCCTCCACTTT. This codes for CASSHPTGGSSYNSPLHF. V usage is TRBV6-2 or TRBV6-3 and J usage is TRBJ1-6; 9 bases are a match to TRBD1. CDR3 size: 18 residues. Trimming removed 5 bases from V and 0 bases from J; junction bases left unmatched: 8. The germline CDR1 and CDR2 sequences are MNHEY and SVGEGT.

The rearrangement uses TRBV5-1 and TRBJ2-3, with a possible D match to TRBD1 (5 bases). V dropped 3 bases and J dropped 7 bases, with 6 bases sitting between them. Germline CDR1 reads SGHRS; CDR2 reads YFSETQ. This CDR3 region has 11 residues. CDR3 nucleotides: TGCGCCAGCAGCTCGGACAATACGCAGTATTTT. Amino acids: CASSSDNTQYF. The variable domain in full, completed from reference TRBV5-1 and TRBJ2-3, reads KAGVTQTPRYLIKTRGQQVTLSCSPISGHRSVSWYQQTPGQGLQFLFEYFSETQRNKGNFPGRFSGRQFSNSRSEMNVSTLELGDSALYLCASSSDNTQYFGPGTRLTVL.

V gene TRBV6-5 combines with J gene TRBJ1-2; D is ambiguous. The ends were cut back, 7 bases at V and 4 bases at J, with 13 bases in the middle. This CDR3 region has 13 residues. CDR1 and CDR2 (germline): MNHEY, SVGAGI. The chain's CDR3 is CASKELSGYGYTF. The CDR3 DNA is TGTGCCAGCAAAGAACTATCGGGCTATGGCTACACCTTC.

The chain links TRBV6-6 to TRBJ2-1, with D perhaps matching TRBD1 (5 bases). Germline CDR1 and CDR2: MNHNY and SVGAGI (reference sequence). V lost 7 bases, J lost 7 bases, and 20 bases lay in between. This CDR3 has 15 residues. The CDR3 reads CASTPQGRGSNEQFF. The CDR3 coding sequence is TGTGCCAGCACCCCCCAGGGTAGGGGCTCGAATGAGCAGTTCTTC.

The V call is TRBV7-3, the J call TRBJ2-1, with 8 nucleotides matching TRBD2. This CDR3 has 16 amino acids. Per the germline V gene, CDR1 is SGHTA and CDR2 is FQGTGA. The J segment lost 7 bases and the V segment lost 4 bases, leaving 12 bases of the junction unmatched. CDR3 coding DNA: TGTGCCAGCAGCTCCACCCCCGGAGCGGGGGCTAATGAGCAGTTCTTC. Its translation is CASSSTPGAGANEQFF.

The rearrangement links TRBV11-3 to TRBJ2-2, with a tentative D call TRBD1 (5 bases). The V end lost 5 bases, the J end lost 7 bases, and 20 bases lay between the germline ends. The germline gives CDR1 SGHNT, CDR2 YENEEA. The CDR3 spans 16 residues. The CDR3 coding sequence is TGTGCCAGCAGCCGTTCAGGGTTAGGTGGTGTCGGGGAGCTGTTTTTT. This gives the protein CASSRSGLGGVGELFF.

The chain employs TRBV24-1 and TRBJ1-2; D is possibly TRBD1 (5 bases). The CDR3 extends over 16 amino acids. Between the trimmed V and J ends, which lost 5 bases and 3 bases, there was a span of 18 bases. In germline, CDR1 is KGHDR, CDR2 SFDVKD. CDR3 coding DNA: TGTGCCACCAGTGCTCTGTCCGGGGGAGGTGACTATGGCTACACCTTC. Translation: CATSALSGGGDYGYTF.

The chain links TRBV7-6 to TRBJ1-3; tentative D call: TRBD1 (6 bases). This CDR3 region has 15 residues. V was trimmed by 1 base and J by 0 bases, leaving 7 bases between them. Looked up from germline, CDR1 is SGHVS and CDR2 is FNYEAQ. CDR3: CASSLGTASGNTIYF. CDR3 bases: TGTGCCAGCAGCTTAGGGACAGCCTCTGGAAACACCATATATTTT.

There are a few counts of this clone. This sequence joins TRBV7-2 and TRBJ1-5; D is possibly TRBD1 (6 bases). The DNA end favors TRBJ2-3, so the J call may be wrong. The germline V gene has CDR1 SGHTA and CDR2 FQGNSA. The CDR3 is 14 amino acids. CDR3: CASSEGRGGQPQYF. CDR3 coding DNA: TGTGCCAGCAGCGAGGGGCGAGGGGGTCAGCCCCAGTATTTT.

The chain carries TRBV7-3 and TRBJ2-3, with 13 bases aligning to TRBD2. The V gene end was trimmed by 4 bases and the J gene end by 4 bases; junction bases not matched to a gene: 5. The CDR3 contains 16 residues. Looked up from germline, CDR1 is SGHTA and CDR2 is FQGTGA. The CDR3, as DNA: TGTGCCAGCAGCTCGGGACTAGCGGGGATAGCAGATACGCAGTATTTT. Its protein product is CASSSGLAGIADTQYF.

CDR3 sequence: CASSEGDIRGYTF. The CDR3 nucleotides are TGTGCCAGCAGTGAGGGGGACATTCGGGGCTACACCTTC. The rearrangement uses TRBV6-1 and TRBJ1-2; perhaps TRBD1 as D (6 bases). The germline V and J ends were trimmed by 3 bases and 8 bases, with 13 bases remaining between them. Germline V lookup: CDR1 MNHNS, CDR2 SASEGT. The length of the CDR3 is 13 residues.

The rearrangement joins TRBV4-1 to TRBJ1-2, with 9 bases identical to TRBD1. The trim removed 3 bases at V and 3 bases at J, leaving 8 bases unmatched. The CDR3 is 16 residues long. The germline CDR1 and CDR2 sequences are MGHRA and YSYEKL. The CDR3 spells CASSQSTGGYDYGYTF. The CDR3 region has the DNA TGCGCCAGCAGCCAGTCGACAGGGGGGTACGACTATGGCTACACCTTC.